Below are 3 T cell receptor beta chains sequenced from a single sample in a study of T cell responses to AZD1222 COVID-19 vaccine. TCRdb keeps only in-frame clones here, not all; method: immunoSEQ multiplex PCR. The repertoire consists of about 140,000 clones, with roughly 89% occurring once and the leading ten covering around 1.8%. The source material was peripheral blood, sampled on day 0 of AZD1222 vaccination. The receptors come from an adult in good health.

This chain joins TRBV7-2 and TRBJ2-1, with 8 bases identical to TRBD2. Trimming removed 5 bases from V and 9 bases from J; junction bases left unmatched: 9. The CDR3 runs to 14 residues. From germline, CDR1 is SGHTA and CDR2 FQGNSA. The CDR3: CASSLPGLGGEQFF. DNA of the CDR3: TGTGCCAGCAGCCTTCCGGGACTAGGGGGTGAGCAGTTCTTC.

The chain links TRBV2 to TRBJ1-6; tentatively, D is TRBD1 (6 bases). Germline CDR1 is SNHLY and CDR2 is FYNNEI. Trimming removed 5 bases from V and 0 bases from J, with 11 bases in between. The CDR3 has 16 amino acids. Written as DNA, the CDR3 is TGTGCCAGCAGTAAGGACAGAGACTCCTATAATTCACCCCTCCACTTT. Encoded protein: CASSKDRDSYNSPLHF.

In this sample, this clone turned up once. The J gene is TRBJ2-3, the V gene TRBV2; 7 nucleotides match TRBD2. Unmatched junction bases numbered 8, after V lost 6 bases and J lost 2 bases. Germline V gene sequence: CDR1 SNHLY, CDR2 FYNNEI. The CDR3 extends over 15 amino acids. The CDR3 DNA follows: TGTGCCAGCAGCCCCGGGACTAAAACCACAGATACGCAGTATTTT. Its translation is CASSPGTKTTDTQYF.